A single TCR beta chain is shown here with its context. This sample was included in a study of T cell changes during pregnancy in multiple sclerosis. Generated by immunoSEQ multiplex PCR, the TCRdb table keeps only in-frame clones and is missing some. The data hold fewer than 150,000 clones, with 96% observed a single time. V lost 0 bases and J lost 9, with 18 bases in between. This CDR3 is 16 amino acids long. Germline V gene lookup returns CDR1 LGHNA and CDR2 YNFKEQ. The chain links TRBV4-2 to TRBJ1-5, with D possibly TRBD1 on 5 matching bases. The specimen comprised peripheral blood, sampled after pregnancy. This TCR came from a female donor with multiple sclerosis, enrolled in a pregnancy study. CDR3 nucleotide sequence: TGTGCCAGCAGCCAAGAGTCGTCATGGACCGGGGGGCCCCAGCATTTT. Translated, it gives CASSQESSWTGGPQHF.